The T cell receptor beta chain described here comes from a study of T cell changes during pregnancy in multiple sclerosis. V shed 4 bases, J shed 5 bases, and the junction held 8 bases outside the gene matches. Germline V gives CDR1 SGDLS, CDR2 YYNGEE. The CDR3 sequence is 15 residues long. Measured with immunoSEQ multiplex PCR; TCRdb has only the in-frame clones, and not every one. The data hold 90,000 to 150,000 clones, with approximately 93% observed a single time. The rearrangement links TRBV9 to TRBJ1-5, with 8 bases identical to TRBD1. The sequence derives from a female donor with multiple sclerosis, enrolled in a pregnancy study. The sequencing used peripheral blood, collected before pregnancy. CDR3: CASSTGTGGDQPQHF. The DNA of the CDR3 is TGTGCCAGCAGCACCGGGACAGGAGGGGATCAGCCCCAGCATTTT. Full variable domain (remainder filled in from reference TRBV9 and TRBJ1-5): DSGVTQTPKHLITATGQRVTLRCSPRSGDLSVYWYQQSLDQGLQFLIQYYNGEERAKGNILERFSAQQFPDLHSELNLSSLELGDSALYFCASSTGTGGDQPQHFGDGTRLSIL.